Listed below are T cell receptor beta chains from one sample, sequenced in a study of T cell responses to AZD1222 COVID-19 vaccine. Some clones are missing from TCRdb's copy, which holds only in-frame ones; the method was immunoSEQ multiplex PCR. Altogether roughly 77,000 clones are present, 90% being singletons, with the ten largest covering about 3.1%. Source: peripheral blood, taken 28 days after the second AZD1222 dose. The receptors stem from an adult who received the AZD1222 COVID-19 vaccine. The CDR3 runs from the conserved cysteine through the conserved F or W. The order of the fields is D gene, J gene, clone size, V gene, CDR3 DNA, CDR3 protein. The D gene is left open where the match is weak. Not all rows give a size; the values are once, few, many and, for expanded clones, a class.

D gene: -; J gene: TRBJ1-4; clone size: -; V gene: TRBV6-5; CDR3 DNA: TGTGCCAGCACCCTCGTTAGGGGAGGCGAAAAACTGTTTTTT; CDR3 protein: CASTLVRGGEKLFF
D gene: -; J gene: TRBJ2-1; clone size: -; V gene: TRBV2; CDR3 DNA: TGTGCCAGCAACAGGGAGGGTTACAATGAGCAGTTCTTC; CDR3 protein: CASNREGYNEQFF
D gene: -; J gene: TRBJ2-5; clone size: -; V gene: TRBV11-3; CDR3 DNA: TGTGCCAGCAGCTTCCCGGGAGCGGTCGTAGAGACCCAGTACTTC; CDR3 protein: CASSFPGAVVETQYF
D gene: -; J gene: TRBJ2-1; clone size: -; V gene: TRBV7-2; CDR3 DNA: TGTGCCAGCAGCCTCAGCGGTAGCTCCTACAATGAGCAGTTCTTC; CDR3 protein: CASSLSGSSYNEQFF
D gene: -; J gene: TRBJ1-4; clone size: -; V gene: TRBV5-1; CDR3 DNA: TGCGCCAGCAGCCGACAGGCCTCAACTAATGAAAAACTGTTTTTT; CDR3 protein: CASSRQASTNEKLFF
D gene: TRBD1; J gene: TRBJ2-7; clone size: once; V gene: TRBV3-1/TRBV3-2; CDR3 DNA: TGTGCCAGCAGCCAAAACAGGGGACGTTACGAGCAGTACTTC; CDR3 protein: CASSQNRGRYEQYF
D gene: -; J gene: TRBJ1-1; clone size: once; V gene: TRBV19; CDR3 DNA: TGTGCCAGTAGGGGAGTGGGGAACACTGAAGCTTTCTTT; CDR3 protein: CASRGVGNTEAFF
D gene: -; J gene: TRBJ1-1; clone size: -; V gene: TRBV4-3; CDR3 DNA: TGCGCCAGCAGCCAAGTCGACAGCGGAGGCCCCGAAGCTTTCTTT; CDR3 protein: CASSQVDSGGPEAFF
D gene: -; J gene: TRBJ1-1; clone size: once; V gene: TRBV5-8; CDR3 DNA: TGTGCCAGCAGCTTGGCCGGTCGGGAATTCGGCACTGAAGCTTTCTTT; CDR3 protein: CASSLAGREFGTEAFF
D gene: -; J gene: TRBJ1-2; clone size: -; V gene: TRBV6-5; CDR3 DNA: TGTGCCAGCCTCCCCCGGCCGGGGTATGGCTACACCTTC; CDR3 protein: CASLPRPGYGYTF
D gene: -; J gene: TRBJ1-2; clone size: -; V gene: TRBV4-1; CDR3 DNA: TGCGCCAGCACCCGCCGACAGGAAAACTATGGCTACACCTTC; CDR3 protein: CASTRRQENYGYTF
D gene: -; J gene: TRBJ2-7; clone size: -; V gene: TRBV7-9; CDR3 DNA: TGTGCCAGCAGCTTATGGGGCCGAACCTACGAGCAGTACTTC; CDR3 protein: CASSLWGRTYEQYF
D gene: -; J gene: TRBJ1-4; clone size: once; V gene: TRBV5-4; CDR3 DNA: TGTGCCAGCAGCTCGGGAGGGTCCGACGAAAAACTGTTTTTT; CDR3 protein: CASSSGGSDEKLFF
D gene: -; J gene: TRBJ2-6; clone size: -; V gene: TRBV19; CDR3 DNA: TGTGCCAGTAGTATAGGGGCCACCTCTGGGGCCAACGTCCTGACTTTC; CDR3 protein: CASSIGATSGANVLTF
D gene: TRBD2; J gene: TRBJ2-7; clone size: -; V gene: TRBV19; CDR3 DNA: TGTGCCAGTAGTATTACGGGGGGGACCACCTCCTACGAGCAGTACTTC; CDR3 protein: CASSITGGTTSYEQYF
D gene: TRBD2; J gene: TRBJ2-1; clone size: -; V gene: TRBV6-1; CDR3 DNA: TGTGCCAGCAGTGAAGCGGGAGGGAGGGTGCCGTTCTTC; CDR3 protein: CASSEAGGRVPFF
D gene: -; J gene: TRBJ1-4; clone size: -; V gene: TRBV27; CDR3 DNA: TGTGCCAGCAGCCGGGACGACCTCGGGGATAATGAAAAACTGTTTTTT; CDR3 protein: CASSRDDLGDNEKLFF
D gene: TRBD2; J gene: TRBJ2-1; clone size: -; V gene: TRBV29-1; CDR3 DNA: TGCCGCGTCGGGGGGACTAGCGGGGGACATGAGCAGTTCTTC; CDR3 protein: CRVGGTSGGHEQFF
D gene: -; J gene: TRBJ1-1; clone size: -; V gene: TRBV12-3/TRBV12-4; CDR3 DNA: TGTGCCAGCAGTCCGACGGAGAACACTGAAGCTTTCTTT; CDR3 protein: CASSPTENTEAFF
D gene: -; J gene: TRBJ1-1; clone size: -; V gene: TRBV4-3; CDR3 DNA: TGCGCCAGCAGCCCCCGGAGCCGTGAAGCTTTCTTT; CDR3 protein: CASSPRSREAFF
D gene: -; J gene: TRBJ1-6; clone size: -; V gene: TRBV10-3; CDR3 DNA: TGTGCCATCAGCTTAGACCCTCCCGGCACCTATAATTCACCCCTCCACTTT; CDR3 protein: CAISLDPPGTYNSPLHF
D gene: TRBD1; J gene: TRBJ2-1; clone size: -; V gene: TRBV3-1/TRBV3-2; CDR3 DNA: TGTGCCAGCAGCCATACAGGGGATGAGCAGTTCTTC; CDR3 protein: CASSHTGDEQFF
D gene: -; J gene: TRBJ1-5; clone size: -; V gene: TRBV4-2; CDR3 DNA: TGTGCCAGCAGCCAAGAGGGCACAAGGAATCAGCCCCAGCATTTT; CDR3 protein: CASSQEGTRNQPQHF
D gene: TRBD1; J gene: TRBJ1-1; clone size: once; V gene: TRBV27; CDR3 DNA: TGTGCCAGCAGTCCACTTCGGACAGGGGGCGTAGAAGGGACTGAAGCTTTCTTT; CDR3 protein: CASSPLRTGGVEGTEAFF
D gene: TRBD1; J gene: TRBJ2-3; clone size: -; V gene: TRBV19; CDR3 DNA: TGTGCCAGTAGTATTTGGACAGGGGGCACAGATACGCAGTATTTT; CDR3 protein: CASSIWTGGTDTQYF
D gene: -; J gene: TRBJ1-1; clone size: -; V gene: TRBV11-2; CDR3 DNA: TGTGCCAGCAGCTTAGGGTCAGGGAACGAGTACACTGAAGCTTTCTTT; CDR3 protein: CASSLGSGNEYTEAFF
D gene: -; J gene: TRBJ2-7; clone size: -; V gene: TRBV29-1; CDR3 DNA: TGCAGCGTGGGGGGACGGCAGAGCTCCTACGAGCAGTACTTC; CDR3 protein: CSVGGRQSSYEQYF
D gene: TRBD1; J gene: TRBJ1-5; clone size: once; V gene: TRBV7-8; CDR3 DNA: TGTGCCAGCAGCTTAGCGCGTACAGGGGGCGGTCAGCCCCAGCATTTT; CDR3 protein: CASSLARTGGGQPQHF
D gene: TRBD2; J gene: TRBJ2-1; clone size: -; V gene: TRBV7-3; CDR3 DNA: TGTGCCAGCAGCCCCCTAGCGGGGGGATACAATGAGCAGTTCTTC; CDR3 protein: CASSPLAGGYNEQFF
D gene: -; J gene: TRBJ2-7; clone size: -; V gene: TRBV10-3; CDR3 DNA: TGTGCCATCAGTGACGAGCTAGCGCTGACCTACGAGCAGTACTTC; CDR3 protein: CAISDELALTYEQYF
D gene: -; J gene: TRBJ1-2; clone size: -; V gene: TRBV27; CDR3 DNA: TGTGCCAGCACCCATCAGGGAGATCACTATGGCTACACCTTC; CDR3 protein: CASTHQGDHYGYTF
D gene: -; J gene: TRBJ1-1; clone size: -; V gene: TRBV6-5; CDR3 DNA: TGTGCCAGCAGCTCCACTGTGAACACTGAAGCTTTCTTT; CDR3 protein: CASSSTVNTEAFF
D gene: TRBD1; J gene: TRBJ1-2; clone size: once; V gene: TRBV7-9; CDR3 DNA: TGTGCCAGCAGCTCGGGGACAGGGCGAGGCTACACCTTC; CDR3 protein: CASSSGTGRGYTF
D gene: -; J gene: TRBJ1-3; clone size: -; V gene: TRBV7-9; CDR3 DNA: TGTGCAGGGGGGAACGGAAACACCATATATTTT; CDR3 protein: CAGGNGNTIYF
D gene: -; J gene: TRBJ1-5; clone size: medium-sized; V gene: TRBV4-3; CDR3 DNA: TGCGCCAGCAGTCTAGGGTTCAATCAGCCCCAGCATTTT; CDR3 protein: CASSLGFNQPQHF
D gene: -; J gene: TRBJ1-1; clone size: -; V gene: TRBV27; CDR3 DNA: TGTGCCAGCAGTTTACAGGGCACTGAAGCTTTCTTT; CDR3 protein: CASSLQGTEAFF
D gene: TRBD2; J gene: TRBJ2-7; clone size: -; V gene: TRBV6-1; CDR3 DNA: TGTGCCAGCAGTGAAGATCAGCGGGAGGGCGCGTACGAGCAGTACTTC; CDR3 protein: CASSEDQREGAYEQYF
D gene: -; J gene: TRBJ1-2; clone size: -; V gene: TRBV5-4; CDR3 DNA: TGTGCCAGCAGCCTGGCCAGGGGACACAACTATGGCTACACCTTC; CDR3 protein: CASSLARGHNYGYTF
D gene: TRBD1; J gene: TRBJ2-7; clone size: once; V gene: TRBV27; CDR3 DNA: TGTGCCAGCAGTTTTCGGGGCCCAGGACAGGGCTACGAGCAGTACTTC; CDR3 protein: CASSFRGPGQGYEQYF
D gene: -; J gene: TRBJ1-1; clone size: -; V gene: TRBV4-2; CDR3 DNA: TGTGCCAGCAGCCGCCTGGGTCAGAACACTGAAGCTTTCTTT; CDR3 protein: CASSRLGQNTEAFF
D gene: -; J gene: TRBJ2-2; clone size: -; V gene: TRBV30; CDR3 DNA: TGTGCCTGGAGTAGCTTGGGGACCGGGGAGCTGTTTTTT; CDR3 protein: CAWSSLGTGELFF
D gene: -; J gene: TRBJ2-5; clone size: -; V gene: TRBV29-1; CDR3 DNA: TGCAGCGTTGTCCGACTAGAAATAGAAGAGACCCAGTACTTC; CDR3 protein: CSVVRLEIEETQYF
D gene: TRBD2; J gene: TRBJ2-4; clone size: -; V gene: TRBV7-9; CDR3 DNA: TGTGCCAGCAGCTTAAGAACTAGCGGAGCCAAAAACATTCAGTACTTC; CDR3 protein: CASSLRTSGAKNIQYF
D gene: TRBD1; J gene: TRBJ1-6; clone size: -; V gene: TRBV2; CDR3 DNA: TGTGCCAGCAGGGGACAGGGAGGTTCACCCCTCCACTTT; CDR3 protein: CASRGQGGSPLHF
D gene: TRBD1; J gene: TRBJ1-2; clone size: -; V gene: TRBV7-9; CDR3 DNA: TGTGCCAGCAGCCTTACAGGGGACTATGGCTACACCTTC; CDR3 protein: CASSLTGDYGYTF
D gene: TRBD1; J gene: TRBJ1-2; clone size: -; V gene: TRBV5-5; CDR3 DNA: TGTGCCAGCAGCCGGGATGGGACAGGGGTCTATGGCTACACCTTC; CDR3 protein: CASSRDGTGVYGYTF
D gene: -; J gene: TRBJ1-2; clone size: -; V gene: TRBV28; CDR3 DNA: TGTGCCAGCAGTTTATTCGGGGGGCTCGGCTACACCTTC; CDR3 protein: CASSLFGGLGYTF
D gene: -; J gene: TRBJ1-5; clone size: -; V gene: TRBV19; CDR3 DNA: TGTGCCAGTAGTAGACCGGAAGAGCCAGGCAATCAGCCCCAGCATTTT; CDR3 protein: CASSRPEEPGNQPQHF
D gene: -; J gene: TRBJ2-7; clone size: -; V gene: TRBV12-3/TRBV12-4; CDR3 DNA: TGTGCCAGCGCCAGACTTGTTTGGGAGCAGTACTTC; CDR3 protein: CASARLVWEQYF
D gene: TRBD2; J gene: TRBJ2-5; clone size: -; V gene: TRBV2; CDR3 DNA: TGTGCCAGCCACCCCGGGACTAGCCTGGAGACCCAGTACTTC; CDR3 protein: CASHPGTSLETQYF
D gene: -; J gene: TRBJ1-4; clone size: -; V gene: TRBV4-1; CDR3 DNA: TGCGCCAGCAGCGAAGCCCAGGGAACGGGGAATGAAAAACTGTTTTTT; CDR3 protein: CASSEAQGTGNEKLFF
D gene: TRBD1; J gene: TRBJ2-5; clone size: once; V gene: TRBV7-8; CDR3 DNA: TGTGCCAGCAGCTTGGTAGGACAGGGAGAAGAGACCCAGTACTTC; CDR3 protein: CASSLVGQGEETQYF
D gene: -; J gene: TRBJ1-2; clone size: once; V gene: TRBV30; CDR3 DNA: TGTGCCGGGAGTCGGTCGGGGAATGGCTACACCTTC; CDR3 protein: CAGSRSGNGYTF
D gene: -; J gene: TRBJ2-3; clone size: few; V gene: TRBV7-9; CDR3 DNA: TGTGCCAGCAGCTTAGGCCGGGGGGCTCGGCGCGGCACAGATACGCAGTATTTT; CDR3 protein: CASSLGRGARRGTDTQYF
D gene: -; J gene: TRBJ1-2; clone size: once; V gene: TRBV5-1; CDR3 DNA: TGCGCCAGCAAAGGGGCAGACTATGGCTACACCTTC; CDR3 protein: CASKGADYGYTF